The T cell receptor (beta chain) under discussion was sequenced for a study of blood T cells in healthy people across ages. The second PCR ran about 7 to 12 cycles with a sample-barcoded 5' primer and J-beta primers. TCRdb ran MiXCR on the 5' RACE reads and lists one entry per CDR3 protein. The repertoire consists of about 730,000 distinct CDR3 sequences, with roughly 41% occurring once and the leading ten covering around a fifth. V lost 3 bases to trimming and J lost 3 bases, with 12 bases between them. The CDR3 spans 15 residues. Source material: blood. The chain joins TRBV12-3 or TRBV12-4 to TRBJ1-5; D is uncertain. The sequence derives from a woman in her sixties or seventies in good health. The CDR3: CASSFGQAHNQPQHF. Written as DNA, the CDR3 is TGTGCCAGCAGTTTCGGGCAGGCTCACAATCAGCCCCAGCATTTT.